This T cell receptor beta chain emerged from a study of cytomegalovirus exposure and HLA in healthy donors (dated by TCRdb to about 2017). About the full investigation: An earlier analysis of approximately 550 of the donors reported roughly 270 Gb of sequence data and some 100 million unique TCR beta sequences from 150 million to 200 million T cells. An early release that covered fewer than 750 HLA-typed donors contained around 330 gigabases of sequencing data and roughly 84 million unique TCR sequences. The genetic ancestry cluster associated with self-reported Caucasian donors included around four fifths of the roughly 360 genotyped donors. The study aimed to test whether cataloging public T cell receptors could reveal signatures of past pathogen exposure. The T cell repertoires of some 700 subjects were profiled by immunosequencing and related to cytomegalovirus serostatus. In addition to the first cohort of approximately 650 subjects, a separate validation cohort of over 90 different subjects was used. To predict cytomegalovirus infection status, the study brought together high-throughput TCR immunosequencing, statistical association of individual TCRs with disease status, and machine learning. In a later analysis, previously published TCR beta repertoires from 500 to 750 donors were re-analyzed and high-resolution HLA genotyping was added so that TCR occurrence patterns could be studied. In the later analysis, no new phenotypic data were used to find candidate immune exposures; instead, reliance was placed on TCR beta sequences and their occurrence across donors. To decide whether each TCR beta V gene segment behaved as functional or pseudogenic, an earlier analysis of approximately 600 of the donors relied on high-throughput TCR beta sequencing. Donor age, sex, ethnicity and CMV serostatus were compiled alongside the repertoire data. In a later genetic analysis, genome-wide SNP genotypes for about 55% of the roughly 700 donors were used, and that subset was treated as a discovery cohort. Every repertoire in the discovery cohort had been generated on one and the same sequencing platform. HLA typing included class I and class II loci at four-digit resolution. Typing coverage differed by locus: A, B, C, DRB1 and DQB1 were typed in about 620-630 donors, DQA1 in about 500, DPA1 in around 610, and DPB1 in about 450. Roughly five DR-DQ haplotypes were treated as single units for association and clustering because of strong linkage in the cohort. On average, roughly 250,000 unique TCR beta nucleotide sequences were sequenced per donor among 398 genotyped donors of the cohort, with roughly a sixth of those sequences being non-productive. Results the study describes overall, beyond this receptor: The cohort was sequenced for TCR beta chains only, and without alpha or paired-chain data the features that could be detected were limited. For the cohort, immune exposure information was limited to CMV serostatus. A further reported finding was that TCR beta sequences accurately predicted the HLA-A and HLA-B alleles for most subjects in the first cohort. Specific HLA alleles were associated with around 18,000 TCR beta sequences at a false discovery rate of 0.05 in a later analysis. A later analysis found that most CMV-associated TCR beta chains appeared HLA-restricted, with HLA associations seemingly driven largely by CMV exposure. The study gave a list of about 150 TCR beta chains associated with cytomegalovirus. Several of the top co-occurrence clusters appeared to be linked to parvovirus B19, influenza, CMV and Epstein-Barr virus, according to a later analysis. In vitro tests confirmed that a few of the cytomegalovirus-associated TCR beta chains recognize cytomegalovirus antigens. A later genetic analysis reported fewer N-insertions in productive TCRs among donors in an Asian-associated ancestry cluster than the roughly 690-donor mean. Because counts were too low, about 18 rarely observed V segments, including chromosome 9 orphons, were excluded from the earlier analysis of several hundred of the donors. A later genetic analysis associated a missense DCLRE1C variant with V-gene and J-gene trimming of TCR beta chains, and an independent cohort replicated the association. The authors suggested that the approach could potentially be generalized to other disease states and immunological phenotypes. Most TCR sequences were observed very rarely across donors, whereas some public TCRs were present in many individuals. Roughly uniform sequencing depth across donors was assumed in presence/absence analyses, although this assumption may not hold. Compared with equally common non-associated chains, HLA-associated TCR beta chains in a later analysis were more clonally expanded and had lower generation probabilities. A group of highly shared sequence variants was considered likely to be a technical artifact of the sequencing pipeline. Correlated functional status among segregating V segments might be attributable to linkage disequilibrium, but an unknown experimental factor could not be ruled out. Strong co-occurrence of HLA alleles, especially DR and DQ, made assigning TCR associations to individual alleles difficult. According to a later analysis, TCR association rates differed among HLA loci, with DRB1 alleles showing the most associated TCRs and HLA-C alleles showing the fewest. In an earlier analysis of some 500 of the donors, most TCR beta V segments were observed in productive rearrangements about 90% or about 30% of the time, broadly matching IMGT annotations. Because HLA typing was missing for some donors at each locus, association tests included only the typed subset. In both the original and validation cohorts, the classifier was reported to diagnose cytomegalovirus status with high specificity and sensitivity.

Comment on this clone: Its cognate antigen has yet to be identified. Base qualities are not provided; no much larger clone lies one nucleotide away.

In total, 500 to 700 healthy bone marrow donors made up the cohort. All cohort members were sampled while nominally healthy, although unrecorded immune exposures were likely present. The donor was CMV seronegative and belonged to the group of several hundred seronegative cohort members. A peripheral blood sample was collected from each donor, and TCR beta sequencing was performed on peripheral blood mononuclear cells. Genomic DNA was extracted from the blood cell samples with the Qiagen DNeasy Blood Extraction Kit. The library was produced with the immunoSEQ multiplex PCR assay. The multiplex PCR relied on a mix of 60 forward primers for TCR Vbeta segments and 13 reverse primers for TCR Jbeta segments. The CDR3 region of rearranged TCR beta genes was amplified from genomic DNA with a multiplex PCR assay. Amplified TCR beta libraries were sequenced as 87-base-pair reads on the Illumina HiSeq System. Per the authors' processing: A later analysis tallied roughly 78 million unique TCR beta chains across the 666 repertoires, and approximately 9.9 million of those chains were shared by two or more donors. A nearest-neighbor algorithm error-corrected the raw reads and collapsed the reads into unique sequences, merging closely related sequences to remove PCR and sequencing errors. To assign V, D and J gene segments, CDR3 sequences were aligned to IMGT reference sequences. For a sequence to be retained, a match of at least six nucleotides was required to both a V gene segment and a J gene segment. Rearrangements were called productive when the CDR3 lacked stop codons and stayed in frame with V and J; all others were non-productive. CDR3 was defined by IMGT convention, running from the second conserved V-encoded cysteine to the conserved J-encoded phenylalanine. The earlier analysis of 500 to 600 of the donors excluded sequences that lacked an unambiguous match to a single V gene segment. An earlier analysis of several hundred of the donors called V segments functional above 56.7% productive rearrangements and segregating when the between-donor standard deviation exceeded 5%. To diagnose cytomegalovirus status from the catalog of TCR beta chain sequences, a statistical classification framework was built. V and J gene assignment, in a later analysis, came from comparing TCR nucleotide sequences with IMGT/GENE-DB human TR gene sequences. The TCRdist pipeline was used in a later analysis to assign CDR3 sequences and most-parsimonious VDJ recombination scenarios. In a later analysis, every TCR beta chain was defined by the combination of its CDR3 amino acid sequence and its V-gene family, and reads without a unique V-gene family were dropped. In a later analysis, a few hundred highly shared, low-generation-probability nucleotide sequences were removed to address suspected cross-contamination and a sequencing artifact. For each public chain, a later analysis derived a clonal expansion index from normalized ranks of inferred template counts within each repertoire. A later analysis computed generation probabilities with a VDJ recombination model fitted to out-of-frame rearrangements, and checked the results against IGoR. In a later analysis, hypergeometric tests were used to score TCR-TCR, TCR-HLA and TCR-CMV co-occurrence, with a repertoire-size bias correction applied to TCR pairs. To estimate false discovery rates, a later analysis permuted the HLA or CMV assignments 20 times. In a later analysis, co-occurring TCRs were grouped with DBSCAN, and TCRdist sequence similarity was added when clustering was performed within HLA-allele-positive subsets. For co-occurrence clustering, repertoires with fewer than 30,000 or more than 120,000 public chains were excluded, along with five or six repertoires with anomalous nucleotide sharing. As stored in TCRdb, this immuneACCESS dataset retains in-frame rearrangements with V and J assigned. A fraction of the clones does not appear; measured against another copy, unresolved V genes explain less than half of the discrepancy, and the remainder lacks a known reason. The V and J calls and clone size are taken from that table; D and trimming were inferred from the DNA. Here the sample has 150,000 to 200,000 clones; 65% to 80% occur a single time. The leading ten clones occupy over 3% of the sample.

Sequenced: PBMCs. The origin of this receptor is a male donor in good health and CMV-seronegative.

CDR3 protein: CASRTETNQPQHF. At the DNA level, the sequence is TGTGCCAGCAGGACAGAGACGAATCAGCCCCAGCATTTT. The rearrangement joined TRBV2 to TRBJ1-5, with a weak D call of TRBD1 (5 bases match). Taken from the germline V gene, the CDR1 and CDR2 loops are SNHLY and FYNNEI. The cysteine opens and the phenylalanine closes a CDR3 of 13 amino acids. The entry retains the CDR3 DNA only, 39 bases that are in frame from base 1. V and J lose 6 bases and 4 bases, and a span of 10 bases separates them. With all but the CDR3 taken from the reference TRBV2 and TRBJ1-5 genes, the full variable domain is: EPEVTQTPSHQVTQMGQEVILRCVPISNHLYFYWYRQILGQKVEFLVSFYNNEISEKSEIFDDQFSVERPDGSNFTLKIRSTKLEDSAMYFCASRTETNQPQHFGDGTRLSIL.